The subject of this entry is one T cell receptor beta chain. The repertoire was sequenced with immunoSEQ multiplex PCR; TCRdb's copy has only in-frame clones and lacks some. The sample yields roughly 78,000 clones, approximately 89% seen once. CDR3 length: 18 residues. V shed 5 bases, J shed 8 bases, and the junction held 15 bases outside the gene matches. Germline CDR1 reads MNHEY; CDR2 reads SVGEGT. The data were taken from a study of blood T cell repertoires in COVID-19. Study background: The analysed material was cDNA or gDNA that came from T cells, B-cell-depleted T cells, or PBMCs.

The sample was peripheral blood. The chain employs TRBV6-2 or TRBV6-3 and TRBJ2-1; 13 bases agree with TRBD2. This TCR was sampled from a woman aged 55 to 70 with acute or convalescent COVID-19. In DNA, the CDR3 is TGTGCCAGCAGTCCCCGGGACAGGGGACTAGCGGGGAGGGATGAGCAGTTCTTC. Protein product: CASSPRDRGLAGRDEQFF.